The present T cell receptor (beta chain) was sequenced within a study of cytomegalovirus exposure and HLA in healthy donors. A multiplex PCR was run with 60 Vbeta primers and 13 Jbeta primers. The data were produced by immunoSEQ multiplex PCR, yet TCRdb's version contains in-frame clones alone and is incomplete. The sample has roughly 95,000 clones, less than 85% seen once. V shed 6 bases and J 5 bases; nucleotides not matched to a gene: 3. Looked up from germline, CDR1 is MNHNS and CDR2 is SASEGT. CDR3 size: 12 residues. Overall study results and limits: Segments of the TCR beta V type were, in most cases, productive about 90% or about 30% of the time in an earlier analysis. Later analysis demonstrated an association between a missense DCLRE1C variant and TCR beta V- and J-gene trimming. The majority of TCR sequences were rare, yet some public TCRs appeared in many donors.

A word on this clone: Its target is unknown.

This TCR derives from a man younger than 45 in good health and CMV-seropositive. V gene TRBV6-1 combines with J gene TRBJ2-5, with 7 bases matching TRBD1. Material for sequencing was PBMCs. In DNA, the CDR3 is TGTGCCAGCAGGACAGGGCTGGAGACCCAGTACTTC. Amino acid sequence: CASRTGLETQYF.